This entry lists 24 T cell receptor beta chains sequenced from one sample in a study of shared clonotypes between healthy human individuals (dated by TCRdb to 2020 to 2022). Receptors were amplified or captured by the immunoSEQ multiplex PCR assay. This immuneACCESS table, as held by TCRdb, lists in-frame sequences with V and J called but not all clones. Of the missing ones, under half trace to an unresolved V gene in checked studies; the others have no known cause. This sample has about 490,000 clones in its table, and around three quarters of those were observed once. 12% of the sample belongs to the ten largest clones. The sample was PBMCs. The receptors originated from a woman between 35 and 50 years old in good health. Some clones in this sample may be carry-over from other donors' samples.

This clone came up once. The chain uses TRBV11-2 and TRBJ1-1; D not resolved. The CDR3 has 13 amino acids. Germline CDR1 and CDR2: SGHAT and FQNNGV. V shed 9 bases and J shed 3 bases, with 14 bases lying between them. The CDR3 DNA is TGTGCCAGTACTAACCAAGGGTACACTGAAGCTTTCTTT. The encoded protein is CASTNQGYTEAFF.

Comment on this clone: Its ends do not fully match the called genes, so a read error is possible. This chain uses TRBV19 with TRBJ2-2, with 16 bases lining up with TRBD2. CDR1 LNHDA and CDR2 SQIVND come from the germline V gene (reference sequence). This CDR3 contains 19 residues. CDR3 sequence (DNA): TGTGCCGGTAGTCCGGGACTAGCGGGAGGGCCCTCGAAGACCGGGGAGCTGTTTTTT. This gives the protein CAGSPGLAGGPSKTGELFF.

This clone has a handful of counts. The CDR3 loop reads CASSKDRAAGNTIYF. The CDR3 coding sequence is TGTGCCAGCTCAAAAGACCGAGCAGCTGGAAACACCATATATTTT. V gene TRBV18 combines with J gene TRBJ1-3; D uncertain. The germline V gene has CDR1 KGHSH and CDR2 LQKENI. The CDR3 contains 15 residues. Trimming stripped 5 bases from V and 2 bases from J, with 13 bases between.

This clone was seen once. V gene TRBV7-3 combines with J gene TRBJ2-2; D is perhaps TRBD2 (6 bases). Per the germline V gene, CDR1 is SGHTA and CDR2 is FQGTGA. Trimming pared 7 bases from V and 7 bases from J, leaving 10 bases between. This CDR3 has 12 residues. CDR3 sequence reads: CASNSGVGELFF. The CDR3 coding sequence is TGTGCCAGCAACTCGGGGGTCGGGGAGCTGTTTTTT.

V is TRBV5-6 and J is TRBJ2-2; 11 nucleotides agree with TRBD2. The germline V gene encodes CDR1 SGHDT and CDR2 YYEEEE. The CDR3 runs to 18 residues. V lost 1 base and J lost 0; bases outside the gene matches: 5. CDR3: CASSLWTSGHPNTGELFF. DNA of the CDR3: TGTGCCAGCAGCTTGTGGACTAGCGGGCACCCGAACACCGGGGAGCTGTTTTTT.

The chain couples TRBV7-8 to TRBJ2-2; perhaps TRBD2 as D (6 bases). The CDR3 runs to 16 residues. Germline CDR1 SGHVS, CDR2 FQNEAQ. The ends were cut back, 5 bases at V and 2 bases at J, with 15 bases in the middle. The CDR3 sequence: CASSSREPYNTGELFF. The CDR3 bases are TGTGCCAGCAGCAGCCGGGAGCCCTATAACACCGGGGAGCTGTTTTTT.

The rearrangement joins TRBV11-3 to TRBJ2-2, with no clear D. CDR1 SGHNT and CDR2 YENEEA come from the germline V gene. The CDR3 extends over 14 amino acids. Trimming removed 3 bases from V and 4 bases from J, with 9 bases in between. Here the CDR3 reads CASSFGMSTGELFF. In DNA form, the CDR3 reads TGTGCCAGCAGCTTTGGCATGAGCACCGGGGAGCTGTTTTTT. The entire variable domain, with the rest obtained from reference TRBV11-3 and TRBJ2-2, is as follows: EAGVVQSPRYKIIEKKQPVAFWCNPISGHNTLYWYLQNLGQGPELLIRYENEEAVDDSQLPKDRFSAERLKGVDSTLKIQPAELGDSAVYLCASSFGMSTGELFFGEGSRLTVL.

The chain links TRBV5-6 to TRBJ1-1; D unclear. V lost 0 bases to trimming and J lost 4 bases, with 10 bases between them. This CDR3 contains 14 residues. The V gene's germline CDR1 is SGHDT and CDR2 YYEEEE. CDR3 sequence: CASSLGWDSTEAFF. Here the CDR3 DNA reads TGTGCCAGCAGCTTGGGATGGGATAGCACTGAAGCTTTCTTT. Drawing the rest from reference TRBV5-6 and TRBJ1-1, the complete variable domain is DAGVTQSPTHLIKTRGQQVTLRCSPKSGHDTVSWYQQALGQGPQFIFQYYEEEERQRGNFPDRFSGHQFPNYSSELNVNALLLGDSALYLCASSLGWDSTEAFFGQGTRLTVV.

The genes are TRBV5-1 and TRBJ2-7; 10 bases line up with TRBD2. The ends lost 3 bases at V and 4 bases at J; junction bases unmatched: 4. This CDR3 spans 14 amino acids. Per germline, CDR1 SGHRS and CDR2 YFSETQ. The CDR3, as DNA: TGCGCCAGCAGCTCTAGCGGGAGCGAGTACGAGCAGTACTTC. Translated, it gives CASSSSGSEYEQYF.

J is TRBJ1-2 and V is TRBV7-9; D is unresolved. The germline CDR1 and CDR2 sequences are SEHNR and FQNEAQ (reference sequence). Trimming shortened V by 1 base and J by 0 bases, and 9 bases separated the two germline ends. The CDR3 is 15 amino acids. CDR3 coding DNA: TGTGCCAGCAGCTTAGGGGAGGCAGCTAACTATGGCTACACCTTC. Translated, it gives CASSLGEAANYGYTF.

This chain uses TRBV5-1 with TRBJ2-2, with 11 nucleotides matching TRBD1. Germline V gene lookup returns CDR1 SGHRS and CDR2 YFSETQ. V shed 4 bases and J 4 bases; nucleotides not matched to a gene: 6. The CDR3 covers 16 residues. The CDR3 loop is CASSPRTGGGTGELFF. The CDR3, as DNA: TGCGCCAGCAGCCCCCGGACAGGGGGCGGCACCGGGGAGCTGTTTTTT.

This chain links TRBV10-2 with TRBJ2-7, with 12 bases aligning to TRBD2. The CDR3 length is 18 residues. The germline gives CDR1 WSHSY, CDR2 SAAADI. The V gene end was trimmed by 3 bases and the J gene end by 0 bases; junction bases not matched to a gene: 9. CDR3 DNA sequence: TGCGCCAGCAGTGATCGACTAGCGGGAGAATGGGGCTCCTACGAGCAGTACTTC. Translation: CASSDRLAGEWGSYEQYF.

The genes are TRBV9 and TRBJ2-1, with D possibly matching TRBD2 (5 bases). The CDR3 is 17 amino acids. Germline CDR1 and CDR2: SGDLS and YYNGEE. V lost 0 bases and J lost 2, with 15 bases in between. The CDR3 loop reads CASSVGLAGYTYNEQFF. The DNA of the CDR3 is TGTGCCAGCAGCGTAGGGCTGGCGGGCTATACCTACAATGAGCAGTTCTTC.

The chain uses TRBV15 and TRBJ2-5; 9 bases align to TRBD1. The CDR3 is 15 residues long. Germline lookup yields CDR1 LNHNV and CDR2 YYDKDF (reference sequence). After removal of 5 bases from V and 4 bases from J, the junction contained 8 bases not matched to a gene. CDR3 in amino acids: CATSPDRGVRETQYF. The CDR3 DNA is TGTGCCACCAGCCCTGACAGGGGGGTTCGAGAGACCCAGTACTTC.

The J gene is TRBJ1-2, the V gene TRBV19; 8 positions agree with TRBD1. The CDR3 covers 15 residues. V lost 4 bases and J lost 0; bases outside the gene matches: 4. Germline CDR1 is LNHDA and CDR2 is SQIVND (reference sequence). The CDR3 sequence: CASSTQGDTNYGYTF. CDR3 in DNA: TGTGCCAGTAGTACACAGGGGGATACTAACTATGGCTACACCTTC.

The chain recombines TRBV13 with TRBJ2-5; D may be TRBD1 (7 bases). CDR1 is PRHDT, CDR2 FYEKMQ, per germline (reference sequence). The V end lost 0 bases, the J end lost 11 bases, and 19 bases lay between the germline ends. This CDR3 comprises 15 residues. The CDR3 coding sequence is TGTGCCAGCAGCTTAGGCCGTGGAGGGGGCGAGGAGCAGTACTTC. Translating it yields CASSLGRGGGEEQYF.

This chain connects TRBV7-6 to TRBJ1-1, with 7 bases identical to TRBD1. There are 16 residues in the CDR3. Unmatched junction bases numbered 12, after V lost 2 bases and J lost 6 bases. Germline V gene sequence: CDR1 SGHVS, CDR2 FNYEAQ. Written as DNA, the CDR3 is TGTGCCAGCAGCTTATATGTTGGAGGGGGCAGCCCTGAAGCTTTCTTT. Translation: CASSLYVGGGSPEAFF.

Only a few counts were recorded for this clone. This chain connects TRBV6-1 to TRBJ2-7, with 12 bases aligning to TRBD1. The CDR3 totals 15 residues. Per germline, CDR1 MNHNS and CDR2 SASEGT. V lost 5 bases, J lost 5 bases, and 7 bases stayed unmatched. The CDR3 reads CASSTTGTGGHEQYF. CDR3 sequence (DNA): TGTGCCAGCAGTACTACCGGGACAGGGGGCCACGAGCAGTACTTC.

The chain recombines TRBV7-3 with TRBJ1-1, with unresolved D. Germline CDR1 reads SGHTA; CDR2 reads FQGTGA. V was trimmed by 5 bases and J by 0 bases, leaving 16 bases between them. The length of the CDR3 is 16 residues. The CDR3 sequence: CASSLNGRSLNTEAFF. The CDR3 DNA is TGTGCCAGCAGCCTCAACGGTCGTAGCTTGAACACTGAAGCTTTCTTT.

The table lists this clone with a count of one. The chain employs TRBV28 and TRBJ2-2, with a weak D call TRBD1 (6 bases). The CDR3 consists of 14 residues. Germline-derived CDR1 and CDR2 are MDHEN and SYDVKM. Deletions cut 7 bases from V and 1 base from J, with 10 bases between. CDR3 nucleotide sequence: TGTGCCAGCAAGGGGGTTCTGAACACCGGGGAGCTGTTTTTT. Translation: CASKGVLNTGELFF.

This clone was found once. This chain links TRBV18 with TRBJ1-4, with 9 bases aligning to TRBD1. In germline, CDR1 is KGHSH, CDR2 LQKENI. The CDR3 contains 15 residues. V shed 0 bases, J shed 7 bases, and the junction held 3 bases outside the gene matches. The CDR3 DNA is TGTGCCAGCTCACCACCAGGGACAGGGAGTGAAAAACTGTTTTTT. This gives the protein CASSPPGTGSEKLFF.

J is TRBJ2-7 and V is TRBV7-2; 8 nucleotides match TRBD2. CDR3 size: 13 residues. J gave up 3 bases and V 5 bases, and 3 bases lay outside the gene matches. Germline CDR1 reads SGHTA; CDR2 reads FQGNSA. The CDR3 here is CASSRGTSYEQYF. In DNA form, the CDR3 reads TGTGCCAGCAGCAGAGGGACTAGCTACGAGCAGTACTTC. Full variable domain (rest looked up from reference TRBV7-2 and TRBJ2-7): GAGVSQSPSNKVTEKGKDVELRCDPISGHTALYWYRQSLGQGLEFLIYFQGNSAPDKSGLPSDRFSAERTGGSVSTLTIQRTQQEDSAVYLCASSRGTSYEQYFGPGTRLTVT.

J is TRBJ2-4 and V is TRBV28, with 14 bases fitting TRBD2. In germline, CDR1 is MDHEN, CDR2 SYDVKM. This CDR3 is 18 amino acids long. V was pared by 6 bases and J by 1 base, with 8 bases of the junction left unmatched. The CDR3 nucleotides are TGTGCCAGCAGACAACCGGGACTAGCGGGAGTCGCCAAAAACATTCAGTACTTC. Its translation is CASRQPGLAGVAKNIQYF.

This sequence joins TRBV27 and TRBJ2-1; 7 nucleotides match TRBD2. Germline CDR1 is MNHEY and CDR2 is SMNVEV (reference sequence). The CDR3 contains 15 residues. Trimming removed 3 bases from V and 8 bases from J; junction bases left unmatched: 10. In DNA form, the CDR3 reads TGTGCCAGCAGTTTTGGAGGAGCAGGGAGGGATGAGCAGTTCTTC. It is translated as CASSFGGAGRDEQFF.